This is a list of T cell receptor beta chains from one sample in a study of OX40 agonist ivuxolimab in advanced cancers. Profiling relied on immunoSEQ multiplex PCR, and the TCRdb table lists in-frame clones only, not all of them. In the table there are under 75,000 clones, 86% of which are singletons. The source material was CD4+ or CD8+ T cells sorted from blood, sampled in a trial of the OX40 agonist ivuxolimab. The receptors originated from an adult with an advanced solid tumor such as melanoma, head and neck, liver or kidney cancer. Both conserved end residues are part of each CDR3. A D gene is named only where the DNA matches it firmly. The listing skips clone size in some rows; elsewhere it reads once, few, many or a size class.

CDR3 DNA | CDR3 protein | V gene | clone size | D gene | J gene
TGTGCCAGTAGTAAGGCAGGGGGAAATGAAAAACTGTTTTTT | CASSKAGGNEKLFF | TRBV19 | - | TRBD1 | TRBJ1-4
TGTGCCAGCAGTTACTCGAAGTTGGAGACCCAGTACTTC | CASSYSKLETQYF | TRBV6-5 | - | - | TRBJ2-5
TGTGCCAGTAGAGGGACAGGGGGCAACGAGCAGTACTTC | CASRGTGGNEQYF | TRBV19 | - | TRBD1 | TRBJ2-7
TGTGCCAGCAGCCAAGATGAGGCGGGGGCGAGCACAGATACGCAGTATTTT | CASSQDEAGASTDTQYF | TRBV14 | few | - | TRBJ2-3
TGTGCCACCAGTAGGGACAGGGGACAAGAGACCCAGTACTTC | CATSRDRGQETQYF | TRBV15 | - | TRBD1 | TRBJ2-5
TGTGCCAGCAGCTTGGGAGGGGGTTCCAAAAACATTCAGTACTTC | CASSLGGGSKNIQYF | TRBV5-4 | - | - | TRBJ2-4
TGTGCCAGCAGCTCCGTAGGCGGTTTTCGAGGGAATGAGCAGTTCTTC | CASSSVGGFRGNEQFF | TRBV9 | - | - | TRBJ2-1
TGTGCCAGCAGGTATGGACTAGCGGGAGTTAATGAGCAGTTCTTC | CASRYGLAGVNEQFF | TRBV28 | few | TRBD2 | TRBJ2-1
TGTGCCAGTAGTGGGGACAGGGGCCAACTAGATGGCTACACCTTC | CASSGDRGQLDGYTF | TRBV19 | once | TRBD1 | TRBJ1-2
TGTGCCAGCAGCTTAGCGGGAGGGACGAGCACAGATACGCAGTATTTT | CASSLAGGTSTDTQYF | TRBV7-2 | - | TRBD2 | TRBJ2-3
TGTGCCAGCAGCTTAGAGGCGGGACTAGCGGGGGGCTTAATCTACGAGCAGTACTTC | CASSLEAGLAGGLIYEQYF | TRBV11-2 | - | TRBD2 | TRBJ2-7
TGTGCCAGCAGCCGGGGGGACCTCACAGATACGCAGTATTTT | CASSRGDLTDTQYF | TRBV9 | - | TRBD2 | TRBJ2-3
TGCGCCAGCAGCTTGCGTACTGACACAGATACGCAGTATTTT | CASSLRTDTDTQYF | TRBV5-1 | - | - | TRBJ2-3
TGTGCCAGCAGCGTAGGGTCAGGGCCACAAGAGACCCAGTACTTC | CASSVGSGPQETQYF | TRBV9 | - | - | TRBJ2-5
TGTGCCTGGAAGGCCCAGGGGGCCGAAGCTTTCTTT | CAWKAQGAEAFF | TRBV30 | - | TRBD1 | TRBJ1-1
TGCGCCAGCAGTTCAAGGGGGCCGAGCTCTGGAAACACCATATATTTT | CASSSRGPSSGNTIYF | TRBV10-2 | once | TRBD1 | TRBJ1-3
TGTGCCAGCACCTCCCGGGGAGGCGAGCAGTACTTC | CASTSRGGEQYF | TRBV28 | - | - | TRBJ2-7
TGTGCCAGTCGGGGGGGGACAGGCCTCCAAGAGACCCAGTACTTC | CASRGGTGLQETQYF | TRBV7-2 | - | - | TRBJ2-5
TGTGCCAGCAGTTTTAGCCCCGGGGCCGGATATGGCTACACCTTC | CASSFSPGAGYGYTF | TRBV7-2 | - | - | TRBJ1-2
TGTGCCAGCAGCCATGACAGGGGGCGGGGCACTGAAGCTTTCTTT | CASSHDRGRGTEAFF | TRBV7-2 | once | TRBD1 | TRBJ1-1
TGTGCCAGCTCGGGACCCTCCTACAATGAGCAGTTCTTC | CASSGPSYNEQFF | TRBV18 | - | - | TRBJ2-1
TGTGCCACCAGCAGAGAGAGAGGACCCTACGAGCAGTACTTC | CATSRERGPYEQYF | TRBV15 | few | - | TRBJ2-7
TGTGCCAGCAGCGACCGACAGGGCCCATTTGGAGACGAGCAGTACTTC | CASSDRQGPFGDEQYF | TRBV5-8 | once | TRBD1 | TRBJ2-7
TGTGCCAGCAGTATCCGGACAGGGCGTCGAGAGACCCAGTACTTC | CASSIRTGRRETQYF | TRBV28 | - | TRBD1 | TRBJ2-5
TGTGCCAGCAGCTTACAGGGATTAGCGAGGAATGAGCAGTTCTTC | CASSLQGLARNEQFF | TRBV5-6 | - | - | TRBJ2-1
TGTGCCAGCAGCCGAGCTATGGGACCGCAAGAGACCCAGTACTTC | CASSRAMGPQETQYF | TRBV7-2 | - | - | TRBJ2-5
TGTGCCAGCAGCTTGACAGGGGCTGACTATGGCTACACCTTC | CASSLTGADYGYTF | TRBV5-4 | - | TRBD1 | TRBJ1-2
TGCGCCAGCAGCCAGGTCGTGGGGGCGAGGGAGACCCAGTACTTC | CASSQVVGARETQYF | TRBV4-1 | - | - | TRBJ2-5
TGTGCCAGCAGCTTAGACCCGCGCACTAGCACAGATACGCAGTATTTT | CASSLDPRTSTDTQYF | TRBV7-2 | once | - | TRBJ2-3
TGTGCCACCACATCACGGACAGGGCCTACCTACGAGCAGTACTTC | CATTSRTGPTYEQYF | TRBV5-4 | - | TRBD1 | TRBJ2-7
TGTGCCAGCAGTGAAAACGGGGATACGCAGTATTTT | CASSENGDTQYF | TRBV6-1 | - | - | TRBJ2-3
TGTGCCAGCAGTCCCCCGACAGGGCGCTACGAGCAGTACTTC | CASSPPTGRYEQYF | TRBV27 | - | TRBD1 | TRBJ2-7
TGTGCCAGCAGCCCCGTCGGCGAGGCTTACGAGCAGTACTTC | CASSPVGEAYEQYF | TRBV5-4 | - | - | TRBJ2-7
TGTGCCAGCAGCATGGGACTAGTAAAGGGGGCCAACGTCCTGACTTTC | CASSMGLVKGANVLTF | TRBV7-2 | - | TRBD2 | TRBJ2-6
TGTGCCAGCAGCTGGGGGGCTAACACTGAAGCTTTCTTT | CASSWGANTEAFF | TRBV7-8 | - | - | TRBJ1-1
TGTGCCAGCAGTTACGATGACATGGACTATGGCTACACCTTC | CASSYDDMDYGYTF | TRBV6-6 | - | - | TRBJ1-2
TGCGCCAGCAAAAGGGACACAAGTACCTCCTACGAGCAGTACTTC | CASKRDTSTSYEQYF | TRBV5-1 | few | - | TRBJ2-7
TGTGCCACCAGCGGAGGACAGGGACGGGGTGAAGCTTTCTTT | CATSGGQGRGEAFF | TRBV15 | few | TRBD1 | TRBJ1-1
TGTGCCAGTAGTATAAGGTCGGCAAAACTGTTTTTT | CASSIRSAKLFF | TRBV19 | - | - | TRBJ1-4
TGTGCCAGCAGCCACAGGAGGCAAGCCACTACCGGGGAGCTGTTTTTT | CASSHRRQATTGELFF | TRBV7-2 | - | - | TRBJ2-2
TGCGCCAGCAGCCAAGGGACAGGTTCCGTAGTGGAGACCCAGTACTTC | CASSQGTGSVVETQYF | TRBV4-1 | few | TRBD1 | TRBJ2-5